This is a list of T cell receptor beta chains from one sample in a study of T cell changes during pregnancy in multiple sclerosis. Data came from immunoSEQ multiplex PCR; TCRdb stores just in-frame clones and leaves some out. The data hold about 99,000 clones, with around 93% observed a single time. The specimen was peripheral blood, collected after pregnancy. The receptors were gathered from a female donor with multiple sclerosis, enrolled in a pregnancy study. CDR3s include the opening cysteine and the closing phenylalanine or tryptophan. The D gene is left open where the match is weak. A row's size may be missing; if present it is once, few, many or a size class.

V: TRBV19
length: 15
size: .
J: TRBJ1-2
D: TRBD1
DNA: TGTGCCAGTATCAAGGGAGCAGGGGGCTCCTATGGCTACACCTTC
CDR3: CASIKGAGGSYGYTF

V: TRBV6-1
length: 15
size: .
J: TRBJ2-1
D: .
DNA: TGTGCCAGCAGTACGTCAGGGAACTCCTACAATGAGCAGTTCTTC
CDR3: CASSTSGNSYNEQFF

V: TRBV28
length: 14
size: .
J: TRBJ2-4
D: .
DNA: TGTGCCAGCAGTTCCGGGACATTAAAAAACATTCAGTACTTC
CDR3: CASSSGTLKNIQYF

V: TRBV6-1
length: 13
size: .
J: TRBJ2-7
D: .
DNA: TGTGCCAGCAGTGAGAGGACAGCCTACGAGCAGTACTTC
CDR3: CASSERTAYEQYF

V: TRBV6-5
length: 14
size: few
J: TRBJ1-1
D: .
DNA: TGTGCCAGCAGGACAGTACTGATGAACACTGAAGCTTTCTTT
CDR3: CASRTVLMNTEAFF

V: TRBV29-1
length: 11
size: few
J: TRBJ1-2
D: .
DNA: TGCAGCGTTCTCAGTAACTATGGCTACACCTTC
CDR3: CSVLSNYGYTF

V: TRBV10-3
length: 15
size: once
J: TRBJ1-2
D: TRBD1
DNA: TGTGCCATCAGTGATAGACAGGGGGCCGACTATGGCTACACCTTC
CDR3: CAISDRQGADYGYTF

V: TRBV5-1
length: 23
size: .
J: TRBJ2-1
D: TRBD1
DNA: TGCGCCAGCAGCTTGTCTTTGGCAGGGGGCCGAGTTGCTGGGGGACGATCCTACAATGAGCAGTTCTTC
CDR3: CASSLSLAGGRVAGGRSYNEQFF

V: TRBV19
length: 15
size: .
J: TRBJ2-1
D: TRBD2
DNA: TGTGCCAGTAGTTTCTGGACTAGGAACTCCGATGAGCAGTTCTTC
CDR3: CASSFWTRNSDEQFF

V: TRBV15
length: 15
size: .
J: TRBJ2-7
D: TRBD2
DNA: TGTGCCACCAGCTCGTTAGCGGGAGGTTTGCACGAGCAGTACTTC
CDR3: CATSSLAGGLHEQYF

V: TRBV11-3
length: 17
size: .
J: TRBJ2-3
D: .
DNA: TGTGCCAGCAGCCCCGGCGCAGGGGTTCTGGGCACAGATACGCAGTATTTT
CDR3: CASSPGAGVLGTDTQYF

V: TRBV5-1
length: 16
size: .
J: TRBJ2-1
D: TRBD1
DNA: TGCGCCAGCAGCCTGGTCCGGGGGACAGGTAGAAATGAGCAGTTCTTC
CDR3: CASSLVRGTGRNEQFF

V: TRBV5-1
length: 16
size: .
J: TRBJ2-1
D: TRBD2
DNA: TGCGCCAGCAGCTTGTATATGCTAGCGGACTTCAATGAGCAGTTCTTC
CDR3: CASSLYMLADFNEQFF

V: TRBV6-4
length: 15
size: few
J: TRBJ2-1
D: TRBD2
DNA: TGTGCCACCTTACCTTCGGCGGGAGGTTCGAATGAGCAGTTCTTC
CDR3: CATLPSAGGSNEQFF

V: TRBV18
length: 16
size: .
J: TRBJ1-5
D: TRBD1
DNA: TGTGCCAGCTCAACGCAGGGGGCGTCGGGCAATCAGCCCCAGCATTTT
CDR3: CASSTQGASGNQPQHF

V: TRBV25-1
length: 13
size: .
J: TRBJ1-5
D: .
DNA: TGTGCCAGCAGTGAGACAGTTGGACAGCCCCAGCATTTT
CDR3: CASSETVGQPQHF

V: TRBV6-5
length: 14
size: .
J: TRBJ2-7
D: TRBD2
DNA: TGTGCCAGCAGTTCGGTAGCGGGAGGGAACGAGCAGTACTTC
CDR3: CASSSVAGGNEQYF

V: TRBV5-1
length: 15
size: .
J: TRBJ1-1
D: .
DNA: TGCGCCAGCACCCCCAGGGGAGGGGTGAACACTGAAGCTTTCTTT
CDR3: CASTPRGGVNTEAFF

V: TRBV15
length: 16
size: .
J: TRBJ1-5
D: TRBD1
DNA: TGTGCCACCAGCAGAGATATAGTACAGGGGGATCAGCCCCAGCATTTT
CDR3: CATSRDIVQGDQPQHF

V: TRBV27
length: 18
size: .
J: TRBJ2-1
D: .
DNA: TGTGCCAGCAGTTCCGACCTAGCTGCCTTATACTCCTACAATGAGCAGTTCTTC
CDR3: CASSSDLAALYSYNEQFF

V: TRBV28
length: 17
size: few
J: TRBJ2-4
D: .
DNA: TGTGCCAGCAGGCAGGACAGCCACCTGCGTGGCAAAAACATTCAGTACTTC
CDR3: CASRQDSHLRGKNIQYF

V: TRBV30
length: 12
size: few
J: TRBJ1-1
D: .
DNA: TGTGCCTGGAGGGGCAGTAACACTGAAGCTTTCTTT
CDR3: CAWRGSNTEAFF

V: TRBV14
length: 12
size: once
J: TRBJ2-3
D: .
DNA: TGTGCCAGCAGCCAAGGAGTAAATACGCAGTATTTT
CDR3: CASSQGVNTQYF

V: TRBV5-5
length: 12
size: once
J: TRBJ2-2
D: .
DNA: TGTGCCAGCAGCTTCGGGGTTGCGGAGCTGTTTTTT
CDR3: CASSFGVAELFF

V: TRBV11-2
length: 18
size: .
J: TRBJ1-1
D: TRBD1
DNA: TGTGCCAGCAGCTTTACCTCCTCCGGGACAGGGGTGGGCACTGAAGCTTTCTTT
CDR3: CASSFTSSGTGVGTEAFF

V: TRBV19
length: 13
size: .
J: TRBJ1-1
D: .
DNA: TGTGCCAGTAGTTACAGGACGAACACTGAAGCTTTCTTT
CDR3: CASSYRTNTEAFF

V: TRBV11-3
length: 17
size: .
J: TRBJ2-3
D: TRBD2
DNA: TGTGCCAGCAGCTCCCCAGGAGTAGCGGGGGGCACAGATACGCAGTATTTT
CDR3: CASSSPGVAGGTDTQYF

V: TRBV29-1
length: 18
size: .
J: TRBJ2-1
D: TRBD2
DNA: TGCAGCGTTGAAGATCCCCGGGAGCGGGAGGGAGACTACAATGAGCAGTTCTTC
CDR3: CSVEDPREREGDYNEQFF

V: TRBV5-1
length: 14
size: .
J: TRBJ2-2
D: TRBD2
DNA: TGCGCCAGCAGCCCGGACGGGAGGGCCGGGGAGCTGTTTTTT
CDR3: CASSPDGRAGELFF

V: TRBV25-1
length: 13
size: .
J: TRBJ1-1
D: .
DNA: TGTGCCAGCAGTGAAGGTCACTACACTGAAGCTTTCTTT
CDR3: CASSEGHYTEAFF

V: TRBV2
length: 14
size: .
J: TRBJ2-2
D: TRBD2
DNA: TGTGCCACCCGGACTAGCGGGAGGACCGGGGAGCTGTTTTTT
CDR3: CATRTSGRTGELFF